This T cell receptor (beta chain) was captured in a study of spatial heterogeneity in lung cancer. The table lists this clonotype with many counts. TCRdb re-called the 5' RACE reads through MiXCR, storing one row per CDR3 protein. The data show 55,000 to 75,000 distinct CDR3 sequences, around 9.3% seen once. The time point here: blood at routine non-recurrence follow-up after resection. No cells were sorted before sequencing. The whole RNA sequenced was extracted from tumor, nontumor lung or frozen PBMC. The CDR3 runs to 15 residues. Germline V gene sequence: CDR1 SGHRS, CDR2 YFSETQ. V lost 0 bases and J lost 8, with 15 bases in between.

This TCR was sampled from a female donor with early-stage non-small cell lung cancer. The chain is built from TRBV5-1 and TRBJ2-1; D might be TRBD2 (5 bases). The source material was PBMCs, sampled at follow-up. The DNA for the CDR3 is TGCGCCAGCAGCTTGGCTCCGGGGTACTCGGATGAGCAGTTCTTC. Its protein product is CASSLAPGYSDEQFF.